Below, 26 T cell receptor beta chains from the same sample are listed, as sequenced in a study of T cell responses to AZD1222 COVID-19 vaccine. The table came from immunoSEQ multiplex PCR; TCRdb's copy has only in-frame clones and leaves some out. The sample carries roughly 140,000 clones, around 90% recorded once. The starting material was peripheral blood, obtained 28 days after the second AZD1222 dose. The receptors were sampled from an adult who received the AZD1222 COVID-19 vaccine.

V gene TRBV4-1 combines with J gene TRBJ2-7; D not resolved. Trimming removed 0 bases at V and 5 bases at J, with 14 bases between. This CDR3 region has 15 residues. CDR1 and CDR2 (germline): MGHRA, YSYEKL. The CDR3 loop is CASSQDPWVGNEQYF. The CDR3 bases are TGCGCCAGCAGCCAAGATCCTTGGGTGGGCAACGAGCAGTACTTC.

The chain couples TRBV3-1 (or the pseudogene TRBV3-2) to TRBJ1-1, with D possibly being TRBD1 (5 bases). Trimming shortened V by 3 bases and J by 6 bases, and 11 bases separated the two germline ends. This CDR3 has 13 residues. Germline lookup yields CDR1 LGHDT and CDR2 YNNKEL (reference sequence). The chain's CDR3 is CASSQGGFAEAFF. For the CDR3, the DNA is TGTGCCAGCAGCCAGGGGGGGTTCGCTGAAGCTTTCTTT.

The rearrangement joins TRBV5-1 to TRBJ2-1, with a weak D call TRBD2 (6 bases). Between the trimmed V and J ends, which lost 7 bases and 10 bases, there was a span of 18 bases. Germline V gene lookup returns CDR1 SGHRS and CDR2 YFSETQ. The CDR3 is made up of 13 amino acids. The CDR3 loop is CASELVPGREQFF. CDR3 DNA sequence: TGCGCCAGCGAGTTAGTGCCGGGGAGGGAGCAGTTCTTC.

The chain couples TRBV6-6 to TRBJ1-1; D perhaps matches TRBD1 (6 bases). The germline V and J ends were trimmed by 5 bases and 10 bases, with 14 bases remaining between them. Germline values: CDR1 MNHNY, CDR2 SVGAGI (reference sequence). The CDR3 has 12 residues. This CDR3 is CASSQQGRVAFF. The CDR3 nucleotides read TGTGCCAGCAGTCAACAGGGTAGGGTAGCTTTCTTT.

This chain joins TRBV15 and TRBJ1-5; tentative D call: TRBD1 (6 bases). This CDR3 spans 15 amino acids. Trimming removed 0 bases at V and 0 bases at J, with 6 bases between. Germline assignment: CDR1 LNHNV and CDR2 YYDKDF (reference sequence). CDR3 protein: CATSRDRGSNQPQHF. In nucleotides, the CDR3 is TGTGCCACCAGCAGAGACAGGGGTAGCAATCAGCCCCAGCATTTT.

V usage is TRBV3-1 (or the pseudogene TRBV3-2) and J usage is TRBJ2-2, with D hard to call. The germline V gene encodes CDR1 LGHDT and CDR2 YNNKEL (reference sequence). This CDR3 contains 16 residues. The ends were cut back, 1 base at V and 1 base at J, with 10 bases in the middle. The CDR3 spells CASSQVGGKNTGELFF. CDR3 bases: TGTGCCAGCAGCCAAGTTGGTGGGAAGAACACCGGGGAGCTGTTTTTT.

The CDR3 region has the DNA TGTGCCAGCAGCGTAGGAGGGTACACAGATACGCAGTATTTT. As protein: CASSVGGYTDTQYF. The chain recombines TRBV9 with TRBJ2-3, with D maybe TRBD2 (5 bases). The CDR3 covers 14 residues. V shed 0 bases and J shed 2 bases, with 7 bases lying between them. Per germline, CDR1 SGDLS and CDR2 YYNGEE.

This rearrangement joins TRBV6-5 to TRBJ2-7; D call uncertain. V lost 4 bases and J lost 2, with 3 bases in between. Germline V gene data show CDR1 as MNHEY and CDR2 as SVGAGI. CDR3 length: 11 amino acids. CDR3 nucleotide sequence: TGTGCCAGCAGTTGGGCCTACGAGCAGTACTTC. It translates to CASSWAYEQYF.

V and J are TRBV11-2 and TRBJ1-5; maybe TRBD1 (5 bases). Germline V gives CDR1 SGHAT, CDR2 FQNNGV. Trimming removed 1 base at V and 11 bases at J, with 18 bases between. The CDR3 is made up of 15 amino acids. The CDR3 DNA is TGTGCCAGCAGCTTAGCCCGGGGGACCTCATGGTCCCAGCATTTT. Translating it yields CASSLARGTSWSQHF.

This clone has only one observation. This chain's CDR3 is CASGPGETQYF. CDR3 in DNA: TGTGCCAGCGGCCCCGGGGAGACCCAGTACTTC. The chain has TRBV12-3 or TRBV12-4 and TRBJ2-5; D call uncertain. Trimming took off 8 bases at V and 5 bases at J, with 9 bases between the two ends. The CDR3 has 11 residues.

The gene calls are TRBV18 and TRBJ2-1, with D possibly matching TRBD1 (6 bases). Germline lookup yields CDR1 KGHSH and CDR2 LQKENI. The CDR3 spans 14 residues. The V and J ends lost 3 bases and 8 bases respectively, with 14 bases between them. CDR3 region: CASSPGAGVYEQFF. The CDR3 DNA reads TGTGCCAGCTCACCGGGGGCCGGGGTTTATGAGCAGTTCTTC.

The chain is built from TRBV7-2 and TRBJ2-2, with D perhaps TRBD2 (5 bases). The germline gives CDR1 SGHTA, CDR2 FQGNSA. V lost 2 bases and J lost 7, with 14 bases in between. The CDR3 has 15 amino acids. The CDR3 loop is CASSLSRLANGELFF. For the CDR3, the DNA is TGTGCCAGCAGCTTAAGTCGGCTAGCAAACGGGGAGCTGTTTTTT.

This chain joins TRBV5-1 and TRBJ2-3; no clear D. Germline CDR1 is SGHRS and CDR2 is YFSETQ. The CDR3 covers 15 residues. Trimming shortened V by 0 bases and J by 0 bases, and 8 bases separated the two germline ends. The CDR3 nucleotides are TGCGCCAGCAGCTTGGCTTCGGCTAGCACAGATACGCAGTATTTT. As protein: CASSLASASTDTQYF.

V and J are TRBV18 and TRBJ2-7, with D uncertain. The CDR3 extends over 14 amino acids. Germline CDR1 reads KGHSH; CDR2 reads LQKENI. Trimming shortened V by 3 bases and J by 5 bases, and 14 bases separated the two germline ends. The CDR3 here is CASSPTLPYDEQYF. DNA for the CDR3: TGTGCCAGCTCACCGACCCTCCCCTACGACGAGCAGTACTTC.

V is TRBV9 and J is TRBJ1-1, with a weak D call TRBD1 (5 bases). This CDR3 has 14 amino acids. V was pared by 3 bases and J by 6 bases, with 15 bases between. CDR1 and CDR2 from the germline V gene are SGDLS and YYNGEE. CDR3 nucleotide sequence: TGTGCCAGCAGCGAGAGACCTTCGGGGGCTGAAGCTTTCTTT. Amino acids: CASSERPSGAEAFF.

V usage is TRBV6-5 and J usage is TRBJ1-5, with TRBD1 identical over 10 bases. V lost 7 bases, J lost 1 base, and 4 bases stayed unmatched. The CDR3 loop spans 15 amino acids. Germline CDR1 and CDR2: MNHEY and SVGAGI. The CDR3 DNA sequence: TGTGCCAGCACCCTGGGACAGGGGAGCAATCAGCCCCAGCATTTT. It yields the protein CASTLGQGSNQPQHF.

The rearrangement joins TRBV7-8 to TRBJ2-5; 13 bases line up with TRBD2. The CDR3 is made up of 19 amino acids. CDR1 is SGHVS, CDR2 FQNEAQ, per germline. J lost 2 bases, V lost 4 bases, and 13 bases had no gene match. CDR3 amino acids: CASSWRIGTSGRVQETQYF. As DNA, the CDR3 is TGTGCCAGCAGCTGGAGGATCGGTACTAGCGGGAGGGTTCAAGAGACCCAGTACTTC.

The chain uses TRBV23-1 and TRBJ1-2, with 7 positions matching TRBD1. TRBV23-1 qualifies as an ORF whose function is uncertain. This CDR3 has 14 residues. J was trimmed by 5 bases and V by 1 base; bases with no gene match: 4. CDR3 protein: CASSQLEGAYGYTF. CDR3 nucleotide sequence: TGCGCCAGCAGTCAATTGGAGGGGGCGTATGGCTACACCTTC.

The chain is built from TRBV7-2 and TRBJ1-2, with 9 nucleotides matching TRBD1. Germline V lookup: CDR1 SGHTA, CDR2 FQGNSA. Trimming cost V 2 bases and J 3 bases; bases outside gene matches: 4. The CDR3 contains 15 residues. The CDR3 sequence is CASSLWTGDDYGYTF. The DNA of the CDR3 is TGTGCCAGCAGCTTATGGACAGGGGATGACTATGGCTACACCTTC.

The chain has TRBV29-1 and TRBJ1-1; 7 nucleotides match TRBD1. The ends lost 5 bases at V and 8 bases at J; junction bases unmatched: 2. This CDR3 is 10 amino acids long. The germline V gene encodes CDR1 SQVTM and CDR2 ANQGSEA. CDR3 in amino acids: CSVRQGEAFF. In nucleotides, the CDR3 is TGCAGCGTTCGACAGGGCGAAGCTTTCTTT.

The CDR3 nucleotides are TGTGCCAGCAGTGACGACAGGAATCAGCCCCAGCATTTT. This encodes CASSDDRNQPQHF. This chain connects TRBV6-1 to TRBJ1-5; possibly TRBD1 for D (6 bases). Germline CDR1 MNHNS, CDR2 SASEGT. CDR3 length equals 13 residues. The V gene lost 3 bases and the J gene lost 4 bases, with 7 bases spanning the gap.

This clone was seen just once. The chain recombines TRBV9 with TRBJ2-3; the D gene is possibly TRBD2 (5 bases). CDR1 is SGDLS, CDR2 YYNGEE, per germline. The CDR3 spans 16 residues. The V and J ends lost 0 bases and 0 bases respectively, with 11 bases between them. CDR3 sequence: CASSVAPLASTDTQYF. The CDR3 bases are TGTGCCAGCAGCGTAGCTCCCCTAGCTAGCACAGATACGCAGTATTTT.

The V gene is TRBV18, the J gene TRBJ1-3, with a weak D call TRBD1 (6 bases). The CDR3 totals 17 residues. CDR1 is KGHSH and CDR2 is LQKENI in the germline V gene. Trimming took off 3 bases at V and 0 bases at J, with 15 bases between the two ends. Here the CDR3 DNA reads TGTGCCAGCTCACCGAGGACAGCGACGAGCTCTGGAAACACCATATATTTT. It is translated as CASSPRTATSSGNTIYF.

This chain links TRBV5-5 with TRBJ1-2, with D hard to call. Germline V lookup: CDR1 SGHKS, CDR2 YYEKEE (reference sequence). This CDR3 spans 14 amino acids. Trimming took 0 bases from V and 8 from J, leaving 14 bases between them. For the CDR3, the DNA is TGTGCCAGCAGCTTGGACTTGCAGAGGATGGGCTACACCTTC. The encoded protein is CASSLDLQRMGYTF.

The gene calls are TRBV11-2 and TRBJ2-6; D gene ambiguous. Germline V gene data show CDR1 as SGHAT and CDR2 as FQNNGV. Trimming removed 6 bases from V and 0 bases from J, with 12 bases in between. This CDR3 is built from 16 residues. CDR3: CASSSGWFSGANVLTF. Here the CDR3 DNA reads TGTGCCAGCAGTTCCGGCTGGTTCTCTGGGGCCAACGTCCTGACTTTC.

The chain has TRBV18 and TRBJ1-6; 8 bases are a match to TRBD1. V was pared by 6 bases and J by 8 bases, with 12 bases of the junction left unmatched. Germline CDR1 KGHSH, CDR2 LQKENI. This CDR3 spans 16 amino acids. The chain's CDR3 is CASSPVRGQGYSPLHF. CDR3 bases: TGTGCCAGCTCGCCAGTAAGAGGACAGGGATATTCACCCCTCCACTTT.